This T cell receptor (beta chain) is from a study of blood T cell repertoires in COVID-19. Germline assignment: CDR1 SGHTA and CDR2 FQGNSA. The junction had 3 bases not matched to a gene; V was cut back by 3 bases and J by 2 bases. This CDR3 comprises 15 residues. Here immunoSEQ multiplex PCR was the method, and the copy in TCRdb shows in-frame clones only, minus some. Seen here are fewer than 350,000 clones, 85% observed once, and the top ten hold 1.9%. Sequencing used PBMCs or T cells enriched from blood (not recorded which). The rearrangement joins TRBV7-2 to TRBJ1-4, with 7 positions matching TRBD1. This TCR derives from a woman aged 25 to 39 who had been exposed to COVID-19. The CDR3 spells CASSLTGTTNEKLFF. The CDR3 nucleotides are TGTGCCAGCAGCTTGACAGGGACGACTAATGAAAAACTGTTTTTT.